The subject of this entry is one T cell receptor beta chain. The source of the sample is a study of blood T cell repertoires in COVID-19. Looking at the study overall: Collection of acute and convalescent COVID-19 samples took place in the United States, Italy and Spain. PBMCs, B-cell-depleted T cells, or T cells were the source of the cDNA or gDNA that made up the material.

In the study's own analysis: Reference gene primers were amplified, and this amplification served to estimate nucleated cell counts. Assay used: immunoSEQ multiplex PCR; TCRdb lists only in-frame clones, some missing. The D gene and trimming were derived from the DNA, and the V and J assignments and clone size from that table. The table lists some 45,000 clones, roughly 89% of them singletons, with 6% to 6.5% in the top ten. Sample: peripheral blood. This clonotype was sampled from a man in his 70s with active COVID-19.

The CDR3 reads CASSLAGTGVGYTF. The DNA for the CDR3 is TGCGCCAGCAGCTTAGCCGGGACAGGGGTCGGCTACACCTTC. The rearrangement links TRBV5-1 to TRBJ1-2; TRBD1 matches 10 bases. V was clipped by 2 bases and J by 8 bases; unmatched bases: 6. Germline V gives CDR1 SGHRS, CDR2 YFSETQ. The CDR3 is made up of 14 amino acids.